This T cell receptor beta chain was found in a study of cytomegalovirus exposure and HLA in healthy donors. Each donor was healthy, and each was a bone marrow donor. General observations from the study: Reported findings show TCR beta sequences accurately forecast HLA-A and HLA-B alleles in most subjects. Reported results showed that the classifier diagnosed cytomegalovirus status with high specificity and sensitivity. TCR beta sequences numbering 16,951 were associated with HLA alleles at 0.05 false discovery rate in a later analysis.

For this clone: Its antigen remains unknown.

With V trimmed by 0 bases and J by 5 bases, 3 bases remained unmatched. The CDR3 length is 14 residues. The germline V gene has CDR1 KGHSH and CDR2 LQKENI. PCR amplification relied on 60 Vbeta primers (plus 13 Jbeta primers). Data came from immunoSEQ multiplex PCR; TCRdb stores just in-frame clones and leaves some out. The sample carries tens of thousands of clones, over 65% recorded once. The sequencing sample was made of PBMCs. The V call is TRBV18, the J call TRBJ2-5; the match to TRBD1 covers 7 bases. This receptor was obtained from a man over 45 in good health and CMV-seropositive. In DNA form, the CDR3 reads TGTGCCAGCTCACCACCGGGACAGAGGGAGACCCAGTACTTC. This gives the protein CASSPPGQRETQYF.